These T cell receptor beta chains were read from a single sample in a study of T cell changes during pregnancy in multiple sclerosis. Data came from immunoSEQ multiplex PCR; TCRdb stores just in-frame clones and leaves some out. The sample contains 65,000 to 90,000 clones, around 90% of which appear only once. Sequencing was performed on PBMCs, taken in the first trimester of pregnancy. Source of these receptors: a female donor in good health, serving as a control in a pregnancy study. Some clones in this sample may be carry-over from other donors' samples. The CDR3 runs from the conserved cysteine through the conserved F or W. Not every row has a clone size; where given, it reads once, few, many or a size class.

V gene: TRBV28
clone size: NA
CDR3 length: 15
CDR3 protein: CASNHRRDGADTQYF

V gene: TRBV7-2
clone size: NA
CDR3 length: 16
CDR3 protein: CASSLVHSSSGNTIYF

V gene: TRBV14
clone size: NA
CDR3 length: 14
CDR3 protein: CASSQRAGNEKLFF

V gene: TRBV27
clone size: NA
CDR3 length: 15
CDR3 protein: CASKGSGSSPHEQYF

V gene: TRBV5-4
clone size: NA
CDR3 length: 14
CDR3 protein: CASRQTGKTDTQYF

V gene: TRBV7-2
clone size: NA
CDR3 length: 12
CDR3 protein: CASSPDREKLFF

V gene: TRBV29-1
clone size: NA
CDR3 length: 13
CDR3 protein: CSGGLAAEETQYF

V gene: TRBV6-6
clone size: NA
CDR3 length: 15
CDR3 protein: CASSYPENSGNTIYF

V gene: TRBV5-1
clone size: NA
CDR3 length: 15
CDR3 protein: CASSSRGRIVTEAFF

V gene: TRBV7-7
clone size: NA
CDR3 length: 15
CDR3 protein: CASSLDRPGQRQSFF

V gene: TRBV4-1
clone size: NA
CDR3 length: 15
CDR3 protein: CASSHDGQGARGYTF

V gene: TRBV4-2
clone size: NA
CDR3 length: 17
CDR3 protein: CASSHSFSGSGTDTQYF

V gene: TRBV28
clone size: NA
CDR3 length: 14
CDR3 protein: CASSLSGTGRVQHF

V gene: TRBV30
clone size: NA
CDR3 length: 15
CDR3 protein: CAWSDGDREATEAFF

V gene: TRBV7-3
clone size: NA
CDR3 length: 15
CDR3 protein: CASSFGAGGTGELFF

V gene: TRBV5-1
clone size: NA
CDR3 length: 15
CDR3 protein: CASSTSGTGGTEAFF

V gene: TRBV5-3
clone size: NA
CDR3 length: 15
CDR3 protein: CARSDGAKTNYGYTF

V gene: TRBV10-3
clone size: NA
CDR3 length: 14
CDR3 protein: CATIRQGGYNEQFF

V gene: TRBV4-2
clone size: NA
CDR3 length: 17
CDR3 protein: CASSQDLASGRVHEQYF

V gene: TRBV10-1
clone size: NA
CDR3 length: 13
CDR3 protein: CASPIQGADGYTF

V gene: TRBV9
clone size: NA
CDR3 length: 16
CDR3 protein: CASSGLRGLEADTQYF

V gene: TRBV14
clone size: few
CDR3 length: 16
CDR3 protein: CASSQSLFGGADTQYF

V gene: TRBV6-5
clone size: NA
CDR3 length: 16
CDR3 protein: CASSYTGDSGANVLTF

V gene: TRBV7-2
clone size: NA
CDR3 length: 14
CDR3 protein: CASSLDGRDTEAFF

V gene: TRBV11-2
clone size: NA
CDR3 length: 11
CDR3 protein: CASSLEEKLFF